The rows below give T cell receptor beta chains drawn from one sample of a study of blood T cell repertoires in COVID-19. Using immunoSEQ multiplex PCR, the repertoire was profiled, and TCRdb retains in-frame clones only, with some absent. This table holds 150,000 to 180,000 clones, 70% to 90% found once. Sequencing used peripheral blood. The receptors shown here come from a man aged 55 to 70 with COVID-19, enrolled during active disease. Both conserved end residues are part of each CDR3.

V	J	CDR3
TRBV19	TRBJ1-1	CASTRVYTEAFF
TRBV11-3	TRBJ2-7	CARDTSYEQYF
TRBV18	TRBJ2-2	CASSSGQGIGELFF
TRBV7-6	TRBJ2-5	CASSLGQGAWETQYF
TRBV3-1/TRBV3-2	TRBJ1-6	CASSQSGVLGSPLHF
TRBV28	TRBJ1-5	CASSYRDTTNQPQHF
TRBV10-3	TRBJ2-5	CAISRQGREETQYF
TRBV9	TRBJ1-5	CASSEGEYSNQPQHF
TRBV30	TRBJ1-5	CAWSQGQGGNQPQHF
TRBV29-1	TRBJ1-2	CSVDSGRGLIKEGYTF
TRBV6-5	TRBJ1-6	CASSYSRDVNSPLHF
TRBV29-1	TRBJ1-2	CSVESGTRATNYGYTF
TRBV9	TRBJ1-6	CASRRGPGTGNSPLHF
TRBV30	TRBJ2-5	CAWRGGGGTETQYF
TRBV6-1	TRBJ1-1	CASSEYGGAEAFF
TRBV6-2/TRBV6-3	TRBJ1-2	CASSSTGDGYTF
TRBV19	TRBJ1-4	CASSRSGTGQEKLFF
TRBV6-5	TRBJ2-1	CASRDTGALHNEQFF
TRBV2	TRBJ1-5	CASSDGQGANQPQHF
TRBV5-4	TRBJ1-1	CASSLGGQGSEAFF
TRBV7-2	TRBJ1-5	CASSLRESGNQPQHF
TRBV6-5	TRBJ1-2	CASSSDRGQNGYTF
TRBV7-9	TRBJ1-1	CASSFKDSHMNTEAFF
TRBV5-6	TRBJ1-4	CASSQMVATNEKLFF
TRBV10-3	TRBJ1-2	CAISENDRAVGGYTF
TRBV5-1	TRBJ1-1	CASSSQGENTEAFF
TRBV6-2/TRBV6-3	TRBJ1-1	CASSFARGGSGSTEAFF
TRBV28	TRBJ2-3	CASSPGQGALDTQYF
TRBV15	TRBJ2-1	CATSRDSGNEQFF
TRBV6-5	TRBJ2-3	CASSYSAGASDTQYF
TRBV5-6	TRBJ1-1	CASSPRLGRYTEAFF
TRBV6-2/TRBV6-3	TRBJ1-2	CASSYSTQFYGYTF
TRBV9	TRBJ1-2	CASSATGSYGYTF
TRBV7-8	TRBJ2-3	CASRKKRGASTDTQYF
TRBV18	TRBJ1-2	CASSPPRQAPLGYTF
TRBV18	TRBJ2-2	CASSPQNTGELFF
TRBV14	TRBJ1-2	CASSPQGFYGYTF
TRBV7-2	TRBJ2-2	CASSFGVVPGELFF
TRBV5-5	TRBJ1-1	CASTTSRVSTEAFF
TRBV6-4	TRBJ1-1	CASEDRLWTEAFF
TRBV9	TRBJ2-5	CASSVDPFQETQYF
TRBV2	TRBJ1-6	CASKRQENSPLHF
TRBV30	TRBJ1-4	CAWSIRGGGEKLFF
TRBV11-2	TRBJ1-6	CASSLDGGSNSPLHF
TRBV19	TRBJ2-7	CASRLAGAYEQYF
TRBV25-1	TRBJ2-2	CASSRHQSGRVDTGELFF
TRBV18	TRBJ2-7	CASSPLPTSGRDSYEQYF
TRBV11-1	TRBJ1-5	CASRKTGPGPQHF
TRBV7-2	TRBJ1-1	CASSSQGLVTEAFF
TRBV27	TRBJ2-5	CASSPGGGPKTQYF
TRBV2	TRBJ2-1	CASSFGGSYNEQFF
TRBV30	TRBJ1-5	CAWSPGGQPQHF
TRBV30	TRBJ1-3	CAWLGQGSSGNTIYF
TRBV6-2/TRBV6-3	TRBJ1-5	CASSRQGSQPQHF
TRBV11-2	TRBJ1-6	CASSLGQGIINSPLHF
TRBV2	TRBJ2-3	CASRDTGNTDTQYF
TRBV4-3	TRBJ2-3	CASSQDARLAGLTDTQYF
TRBV19	TRBJ2-5	CASSRGQYGETQYF